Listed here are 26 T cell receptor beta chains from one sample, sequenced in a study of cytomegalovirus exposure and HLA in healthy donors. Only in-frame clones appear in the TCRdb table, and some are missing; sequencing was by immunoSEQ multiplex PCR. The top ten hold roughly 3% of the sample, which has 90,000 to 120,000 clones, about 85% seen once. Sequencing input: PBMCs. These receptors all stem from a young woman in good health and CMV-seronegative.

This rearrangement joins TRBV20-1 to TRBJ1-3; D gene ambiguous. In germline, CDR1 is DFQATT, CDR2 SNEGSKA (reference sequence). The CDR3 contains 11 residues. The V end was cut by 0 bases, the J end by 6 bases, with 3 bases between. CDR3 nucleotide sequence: TGCAGTGCTAGAGATCTAAACACCATATATTTT. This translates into CSARDLNTIYF.

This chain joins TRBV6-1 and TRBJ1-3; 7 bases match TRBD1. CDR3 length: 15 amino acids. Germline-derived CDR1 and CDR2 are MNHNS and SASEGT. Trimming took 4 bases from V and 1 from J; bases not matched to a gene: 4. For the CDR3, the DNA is TGTGCCAGCAGTGGCCAGACAGGGTCTGGAAACACCATATATTTT. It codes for CASSGQTGSGNTIYF.

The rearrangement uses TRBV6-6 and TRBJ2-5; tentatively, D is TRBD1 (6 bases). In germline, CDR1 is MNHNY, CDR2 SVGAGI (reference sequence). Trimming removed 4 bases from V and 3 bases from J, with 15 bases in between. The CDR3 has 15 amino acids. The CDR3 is CASSSRQAREETQYF. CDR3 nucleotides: TGTGCCAGCAGTTCACGACAGGCCAGGGAAGAGACCCAGTACTTC.

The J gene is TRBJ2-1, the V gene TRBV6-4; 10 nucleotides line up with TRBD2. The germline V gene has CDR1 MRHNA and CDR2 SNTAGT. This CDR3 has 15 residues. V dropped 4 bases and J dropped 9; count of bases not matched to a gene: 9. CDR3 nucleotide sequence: TGTGCCAGCAGTGCCACAGCGGGGGGGCAGGGTGAGCAGTTCTTC. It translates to CASSATAGGQGEQFF.

The CDR3 DNA follows: TGTGCCAGCAGTCTTAGGACAGGGTACAATGAGCAGTTCTTC. It codes for CASSLRTGYNEQFF. The rearrangement uses TRBV27 and TRBJ2-1; 8 nucleotides match TRBD1. The V gene end was trimmed by 5 bases and the J gene end by 4 bases; junction bases not matched to a gene: 4. This CDR3 is 14 amino acids long. Germline V gene data show CDR1 as MNHEY and CDR2 as SMNVEV (reference sequence).

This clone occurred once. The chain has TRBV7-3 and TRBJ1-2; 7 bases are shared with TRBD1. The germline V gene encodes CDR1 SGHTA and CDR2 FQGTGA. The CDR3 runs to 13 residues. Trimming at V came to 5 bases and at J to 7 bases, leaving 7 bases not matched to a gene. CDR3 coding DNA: TGTGCCAGCAGCGCCCGACAGGGTAGTGGCTACACCTTC. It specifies CASSARQGSGYTF.

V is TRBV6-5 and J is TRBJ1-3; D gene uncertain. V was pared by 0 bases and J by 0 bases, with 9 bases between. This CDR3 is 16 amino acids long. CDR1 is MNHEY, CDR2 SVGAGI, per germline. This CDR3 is CASSYSRSLSGNTIYF. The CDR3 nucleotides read TGTGCCAGCAGTTACTCTCGGTCCCTCTCTGGAAACACCATATATTTT.

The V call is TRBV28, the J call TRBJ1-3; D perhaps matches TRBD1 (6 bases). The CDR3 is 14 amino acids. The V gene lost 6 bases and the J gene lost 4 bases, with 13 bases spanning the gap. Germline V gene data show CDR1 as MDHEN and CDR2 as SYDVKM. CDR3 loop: CASSPGVAGNTIYF. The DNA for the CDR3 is TGTGCCAGCAGCCCAGGGGTGGCAGGAAACACCATATATTTT. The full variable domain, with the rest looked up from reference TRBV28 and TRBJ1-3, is DVKVTQSSRYLVKRTGEKVFLECVQDMDHENMFWYRQDPGLGLRLIYFSYDVKMKEKGDIPEGYSVSREKKERFSLILESASTNQTSMYLCASSPGVAGNTIYFGEGSWLTVV.

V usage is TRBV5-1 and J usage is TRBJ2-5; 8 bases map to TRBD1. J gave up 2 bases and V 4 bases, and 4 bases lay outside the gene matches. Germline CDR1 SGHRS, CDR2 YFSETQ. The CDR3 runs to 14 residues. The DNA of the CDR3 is TGCGCCAGCAGCGGAAGGACAGGGCAAGAGACCCAGTACTTC. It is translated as CASSGRTGQETQYF.

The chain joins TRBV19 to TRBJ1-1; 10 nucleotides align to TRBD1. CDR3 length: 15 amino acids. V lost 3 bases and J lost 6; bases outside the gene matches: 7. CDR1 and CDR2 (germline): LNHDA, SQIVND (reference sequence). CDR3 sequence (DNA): TGTGCCAGTAGTATCTCAGGGACAGGGGTGTCTGAAGCTTTCTTT. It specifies CASSISGTGVSEAFF.

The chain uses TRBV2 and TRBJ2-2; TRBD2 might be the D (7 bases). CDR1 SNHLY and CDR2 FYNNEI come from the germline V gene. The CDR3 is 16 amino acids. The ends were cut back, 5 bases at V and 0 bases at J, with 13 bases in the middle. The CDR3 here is CASSFSGGTNTGELFF. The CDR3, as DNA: TGTGCCAGCAGTTTTTCGGGGGGCACGAACACCGGGGAGCTGTTTTTT.

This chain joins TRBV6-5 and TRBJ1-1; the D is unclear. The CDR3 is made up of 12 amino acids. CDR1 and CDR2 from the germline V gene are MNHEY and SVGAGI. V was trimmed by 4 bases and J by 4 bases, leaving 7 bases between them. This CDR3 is CASSSVSTEAFF. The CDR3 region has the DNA TGTGCCAGCAGTTCGGTATCCACTGAAGCTTTCTTT.

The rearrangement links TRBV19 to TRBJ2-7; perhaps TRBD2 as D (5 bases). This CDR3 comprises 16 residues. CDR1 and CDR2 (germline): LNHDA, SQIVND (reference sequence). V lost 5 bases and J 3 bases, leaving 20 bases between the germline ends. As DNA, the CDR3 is TGTGCCAGTAGTCCCTCCTTCGGGGTTGAGCTCTACGAGCAGTACTTC. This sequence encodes CASSPSFGVELYEQYF.

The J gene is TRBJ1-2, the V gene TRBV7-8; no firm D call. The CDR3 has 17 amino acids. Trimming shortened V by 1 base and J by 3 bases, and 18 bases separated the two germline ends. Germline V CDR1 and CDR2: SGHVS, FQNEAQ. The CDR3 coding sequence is TGTGCCAGCAGCTTAGGACCCGGCGGTACGGTTGACTATGGCTACACCTTC. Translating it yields CASSLGPGGTVDYGYTF.

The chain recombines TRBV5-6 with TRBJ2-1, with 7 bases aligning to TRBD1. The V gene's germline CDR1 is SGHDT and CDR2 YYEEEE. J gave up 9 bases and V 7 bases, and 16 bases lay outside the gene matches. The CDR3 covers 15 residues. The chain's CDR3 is CASGTTGSGFGEQFF. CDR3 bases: TGTGCCAGCGGGACGACAGGGTCGGGGTTCGGTGAGCAGTTCTTC. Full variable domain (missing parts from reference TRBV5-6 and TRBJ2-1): DAGVTQSPTHLIKTRGQQVTLRCSPKSGHDTVSWYQQALGQGPQFIFQYYEEEERQRGNFPDRFSGHQFPNYSSELNVNALLLGDSALYLCASGTTGSGFGEQFFGPGTRLTVL.

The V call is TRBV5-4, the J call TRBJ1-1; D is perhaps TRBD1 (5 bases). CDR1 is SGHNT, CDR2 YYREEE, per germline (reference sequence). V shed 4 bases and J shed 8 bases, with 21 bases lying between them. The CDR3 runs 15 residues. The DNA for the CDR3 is TGTGCCAGCAGCCGTCCGGCCGGCGACAGACAAGAAGCTTTCTTT. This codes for CASSRPAGDRQEAFF.

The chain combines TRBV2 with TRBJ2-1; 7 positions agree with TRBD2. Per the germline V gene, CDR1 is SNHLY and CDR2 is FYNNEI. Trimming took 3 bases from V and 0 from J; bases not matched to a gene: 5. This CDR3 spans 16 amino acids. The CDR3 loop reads CASSDPSGGSYNEQFF. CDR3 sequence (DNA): TGTGCCAGCAGTGACCCTAGCGGTGGCTCCTACAATGAGCAGTTCTTC.

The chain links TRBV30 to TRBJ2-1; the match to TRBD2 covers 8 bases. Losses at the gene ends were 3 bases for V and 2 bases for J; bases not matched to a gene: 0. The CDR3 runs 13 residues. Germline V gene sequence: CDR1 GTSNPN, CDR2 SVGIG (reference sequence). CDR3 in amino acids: CAWSGGAYNEQFF. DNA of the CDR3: TGTGCCTGGAGCGGGGGGGCCTACAATGAGCAGTTCTTC.

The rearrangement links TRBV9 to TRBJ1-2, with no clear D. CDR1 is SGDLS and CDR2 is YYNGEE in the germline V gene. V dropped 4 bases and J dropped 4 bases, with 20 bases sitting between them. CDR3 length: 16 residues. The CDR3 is CASSFSPGLGSYGYTF. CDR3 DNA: TGTGCCAGCAGCTTTTCCCCCGGCTTGGGCTCCTATGGCTACACCTTC.

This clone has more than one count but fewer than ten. CDR3 sequence: CASSIAAGQTYEQYF. In nucleotides, the CDR3 is TGTGCCAGTAGTATAGCCGCGGGACAGACCTACGAGCAGTACTTC. The rearrangement links TRBV19 to TRBJ2-7, with D perhaps matching TRBD1 (7 bases). The CDR3 covers 15 residues. Germline assignment: CDR1 LNHDA and CDR2 SQIVND (reference sequence). With 1 base removed from V and 2 bases from J, the gap between germline ends came to 12 bases. Full variable domain (missing parts from reference TRBV19 and TRBJ2-7): DGGITQSPKYLFRKEGQNVTLSCEQNLNHDAMYWYRQDPGQGLRLIYYSQIVNDFQKGDIAEGYSVSREKKESFPLTVTSAQKNPTAFYLCASSIAAGQTYEQYFGPGTRLTVT.

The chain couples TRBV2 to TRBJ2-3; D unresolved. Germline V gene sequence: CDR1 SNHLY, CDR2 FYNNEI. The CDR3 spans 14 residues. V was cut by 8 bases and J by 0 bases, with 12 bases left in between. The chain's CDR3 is CASEESTSTDTQYF. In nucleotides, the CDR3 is TGTGCCAGCGAGGAGAGTACTAGCACAGATACGCAGTATTTT. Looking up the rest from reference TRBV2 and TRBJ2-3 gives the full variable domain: EPEVTQTPSHQVTQMGQEVILRCVPISNHLYFYWYRQILGQKVEFLVSFYNNEISEKSEIFDDQFSVERPDGSNFTLKIRSTKLEDSAMYFCASEESTSTDTQYFGPGTRLTVL.

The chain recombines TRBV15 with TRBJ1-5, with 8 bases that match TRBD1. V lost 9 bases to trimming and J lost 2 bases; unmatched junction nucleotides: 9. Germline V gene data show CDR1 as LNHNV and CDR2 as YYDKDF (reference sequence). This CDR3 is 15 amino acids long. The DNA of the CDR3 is TGTGCCACAGGAGGACAGGGAGTGGGCAATCAGCCCCAGCATTTT. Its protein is CATGGQGVGNQPQHF.

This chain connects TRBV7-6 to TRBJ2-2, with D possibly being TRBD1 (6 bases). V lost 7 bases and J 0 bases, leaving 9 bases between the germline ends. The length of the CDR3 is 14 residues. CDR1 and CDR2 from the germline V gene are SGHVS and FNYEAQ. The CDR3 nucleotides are TGTGCCAGCAAACGGACAGCGAACACCGGGGAGCTGTTTTTT. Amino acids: CASKRTANTGELFF.

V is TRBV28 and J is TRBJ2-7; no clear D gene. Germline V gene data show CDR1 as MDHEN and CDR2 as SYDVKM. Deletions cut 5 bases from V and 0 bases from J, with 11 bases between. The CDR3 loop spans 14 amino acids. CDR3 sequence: CASSIPTNSYEQYF. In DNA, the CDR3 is TGTGCCAGCAGTATCCCCACAAACTCCTACGAGCAGTACTTC. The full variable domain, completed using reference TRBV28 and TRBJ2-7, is DVKVTQSSRYLVKRTGEKVFLECVQDMDHENMFWYRQDPGLGLRLIYFSYDVKMKEKGDIPEGYSVSREKKERFSLILESASTNQTSMYLCASSIPTNSYEQYFGPGTRLTVT.

The CDR3: CAWRERAKLPNTEAFF. The CDR3 DNA reads as TGTGCCTGGAGGGAGAGGGCTAAACTCCCAAACACTGAAGCTTTCTTT. This chain connects TRBV30 to TRBJ1-1; D ambiguous. This CDR3 spans 16 amino acids. V lost 3 bases, J lost 2 bases, and 19 bases lay in between. Germline lookup yields CDR1 GTSNPN and CDR2 SVGIG (reference sequence).

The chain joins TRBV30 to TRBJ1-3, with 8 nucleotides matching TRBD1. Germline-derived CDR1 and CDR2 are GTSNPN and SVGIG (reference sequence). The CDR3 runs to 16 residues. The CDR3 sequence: CAIGQGFNNFGNTIYF. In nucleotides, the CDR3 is TGTGCAATTGGACAGGGTTTTAATAATTTCGGAAACACCATATATTTT.